This T cell receptor beta chain was documented in a study of CD8+ T cells in alopecia areata. This clone was seen more than once but under ten times. Regarding treatment: oral pan-JAK inhibitor, 5-10 mg twice daily. The CDR3 consists of 15 residues. Between the trimmed V and J ends, which lost 4 bases and 1 base, there was a span of 12 bases. The germline CDR1 and CDR2 sequences are SEHNR and FQNEAQ (reference sequence). RNA extraction and reverse transcription yielded cDNA as sequencing template. TCRdb's copy holds only in-frame clones and misses some; the assay was immunoSEQ multiplex PCR. The data show 150,000 to 200,000 clones, roughly 66% seen once.

The rearrangement uses TRBV7-9 and TRBJ2-3; the D gene could be TRBD1 or TRBD2 (6 bases each). This sample comprised CD4+ T cells sorted from blood, obtained at week 24, from a patient treated with tofacitinib. This clonotype was sampled from a human donor with alopecia areata. The CDR3 DNA follows: TGTGCCAGCAGCTCCCGGAGGGGGGGCACAGATACGCAGTATTTT. This encodes CASSSRRGGTDTQYF.